This TCR beta chain was profiled in a study of cytomegalovirus exposure and HLA in healthy donors. Primers: 60 Vbeta forward and 13 Jbeta reverse. Original processing methods: Unique TCR beta chains numbered 80 million to 95 million in a later analysis, with some 9.9 million shared. Sequencing used immunoSEQ multiplex PCR; TCRdb keeps in-frame clones, though not all of them. The V and J calls and the clone size are those of that table, but D and trimming were determined from the DNA. The sample lists over 80,000 clones, 82% occurring once. General study results and limits: A few chains tied to CMV proved CMV antigen-specific in vitro. In a later analysis, specific HLA alleles were associated with more than 15,000 TCR beta sequences at a 0.05 false discovery rate.

About this clone itself: Its antigen is currently unknown.

Nominally healthy donors provided the samples, though records likely missed some immune exposures. CDR1 is MDHEN and CDR2 is SYDVKM in the germline V gene. V was trimmed by 7 bases and J by 8 bases, leaving 15 bases between them. The CDR3 is made up of 13 amino acids. The V and J genes are TRBV28 and TRBJ2-1; TRBD1 might be the D (5 bases). Sequencing input: PBMCs. This receptor was taken from a man aged 50 to 60 in good health and CMV-seronegative. CDR3: CASKVGREDEQFF. For the CDR3, the DNA is TGTGCCAGCAAGGTGGGCAGGGAAGATGAGCAGTTCTTC. The variable domain in full, with the rest retrieved from reference TRBV28 and TRBJ2-1, is DVKVTQSSRYLVKRTGEKVFLECVQDMDHENMFWYRQDPGLGLRLIYFSYDVKMKEKGDIPEGYSVSREKKERFSLILESASTNQTSMYLCASKVGREDEQFFGPGTRLTVL.